A single sample is the source of the 13 T cell receptor beta chains below, sequenced in a study of shared clonotypes between healthy human individuals. Method: immunoSEQ multiplex PCR; TCRdb's copy keeps in-frame clones and lacks some. The sample contains over 400,000 clones, 90% to 97% of which appear only once. The specimen was naive CD4+ T cells sorted from blood. Documented subset: CD45RA+ positively selected. These receptors all stem from a woman aged 25 to 39 in good health.

This chain links TRBV6-6 with TRBJ2-3, with D perhaps given as TRBD1 or TRBD2 (5 bases each). CDR3 length: 14 residues. Trimming took off 4 bases at V and 2 bases at J, with 10 bases between the two ends. Germline V gene data show CDR1 as MNHNY and CDR2 as SVGAGI (reference sequence). The CDR3 DNA reads as TGTGCCAGCAGTTTGTGGGGGATCACAGATACGCAGTATTTT. It yields the protein CASSLWGITDTQYF.

For this clone: The same CDR3 is also encoded by other DNA sequences in this sample. The chain links TRBV18 to TRBJ2-6; possibly TRBD2 for D (5 bases). Germline V gene data show CDR1 as KGHSH and CDR2 as LQKENI. The CDR3 is made up of 16 amino acids. The V end lost 0 bases, the J end lost 0 bases, and 6 bases lay between the germline ends. The CDR3 spells CASSPPRDSGANVLTF. For the CDR3, the DNA is TGTGCCAGCTCACCACCGAGGGACTCTGGGGCCAACGTCCTGACTTTC.

This chain connects TRBV7-2 to TRBJ2-3; no clear D gene. CDR1 SGHTA and CDR2 FQGNSA come from the germline V gene. The V end lost 5 bases, the J end lost 2 bases, and 11 bases lay between the germline ends. The CDR3 totals 14 residues. CDR3 sequence (DNA): TGTGCCAGCAGCCAGTCCTATTCCACAGATACGCAGTATTTT. Translated: CASSQSYSTDTQYF.

CDR3 DNA: TGTGCCAGCTCACCAACAGGGGATATCAATCAGCCCCAGCATTTT. It is translated as CASSPTGDINQPQHF. The chain recombines TRBV18 with TRBJ1-5, with 7 nucleotides matching TRBD1. The CDR3 totals 15 residues. From germline, CDR1 is KGHSH and CDR2 LQKENI. V was clipped by 2 bases and J by 3 bases; unmatched bases: 4. Combining the CDR3 with reference TRBV18 and TRBJ1-5 gives the whole variable domain NAGVMQNPRHLVRRRGQEARLRCSPMKGHSHVYWYRQLPEEGLKFMVYLQKENIIDESGMPKERFSAEFPKEGPSILRIQQVVRGDSAAYFCASSPTGDINQPQHFGDGTRLSIL.

The rearrangement links TRBV27 to TRBJ2-7, with 14 nucleotides matching TRBD2. The germline V gene encodes CDR1 MNHEY and CDR2 SMNVEV (reference sequence). The CDR3 spans 15 residues. J lost 3 bases, V lost 6 bases, and 4 bases had no gene match. The CDR3: CASRPGLAGVYEQYF. The CDR3, as DNA: TGTGCCAGCAGGCCGGGACTAGCGGGAGTCTACGAGCAGTACTTC.

The chain combines TRBV7-9 with TRBJ1-4, with 10 positions matching TRBD1. The CDR3 contains 15 residues. Looked up from germline, CDR1 is SEHNR and CDR2 is FQNEAQ (reference sequence). Unmatched junction bases numbered 3, after V lost 1 base and J lost 7 bases. In DNA form, the CDR3 reads TGTGCCAGCAGCTTAGGACAGGGGGCCGGTGAAAAACTGTTTTTT. Translating it yields CASSLGQGAGEKLFF.

CDR3 in amino acids: CASSLVISSDSNNEQFF. The CDR3 DNA is TGTGCCAGCAGCTTAGTAATCTCCTCGGACTCTAACAATGAGCAGTTCTTC. The chain couples TRBV11-2 to TRBJ2-1; D perhaps matches TRBD2 (5 bases). Germline loops: CDR1 SGHAT, CDR2 FQNNGV. This CDR3 is 17 amino acids long. Trimming took 1 base from V and 5 from J, leaving 18 bases between them.

This clone came up once. V usage is TRBV7-9 and J usage is TRBJ2-1, with TRBD2 identical over 9 bases. Trimming removed 11 bases from V and 4 bases from J; junction bases left unmatched: 6. From germline, CDR1 is SEHNR and CDR2 FQNEAQ (reference sequence). The CDR3 totals 13 residues. The CDR3 sequence is CAASSGSYNEQFF. The CDR3 nucleotides read TGTGCCGCCAGTAGCGGGAGTTACAATGAGCAGTTCTTC.

This chain connects TRBV6-1 to TRBJ2-3; D not resolved. The CDR3 consists of 13 residues. Germline V CDR1 and CDR2: MNHNS, SASEGT. With 3 bases removed from V and 4 bases from J, the gap between germline ends came to 8 bases. The CDR3: CASSDLLPDTQYF. CDR3 coding DNA: TGTGCCAGCAGTGATCTTTTGCCAGATACGCAGTATTTT.

The V call is TRBV2, the J call TRBJ1-5; tentatively, D is TRBD1 (5 bases). V was cut by 7 bases and J by 4 bases, with 11 bases left in between. This CDR3 region has 13 residues. In germline, CDR1 is SNHLY, CDR2 FYNNEI. CDR3 residues: CASKGDGNQPQHF. CDR3 sequence (DNA): TGTGCCAGCAAAGGGGACGGAAATCAGCCCCAGCATTTT.

The chain has TRBV30 and TRBJ1-2; TRBD1 agrees at 10 bases. J was trimmed by 6 bases and V by 5 bases; bases with no gene match: 6. Per germline, CDR1 GTSNPN and CDR2 SVGIG (reference sequence). This CDR3 region has 13 residues. CDR3 sequence reads: CAWVKGTGDGYTF. DNA for the CDR3: TGTGCCTGGGTTAAGGGGACAGGGGATGGCTACACCTTC. The full variable domain, rest sourced from reference TRBV30 and TRBJ1-2, is SQTIHQWPATLVQPVGSPLSLECTVEGTSNPNLYWYRQAAGRGLQLLFYSVGIGQISSEVPQNLSASRPQDRQFILSSKKLLLSDSGFYLCAWVKGTGDGYTFGSGTRLTVV.

The chain has TRBV30 and TRBJ1-1, with D tentatively TRBD1 (6 bases). Germline lookup yields CDR1 GTSNPN and CDR2 SVGIG (reference sequence). CDR3 length: 15 residues. V lost 0 bases and J lost 1, with 12 bases in between. The CDR3 nucleotides read TGTGCCTGGAGTGTGGGGGGCTCGGGGAACACTGAAGCTTTCTTT. Protein sequence: CAWSVGGSGNTEAFF.

The V gene is TRBV18, the J gene TRBJ1-5; 9 nucleotides align to TRBD1. With V trimmed by 8 bases and J by 7 bases, 6 bases remained unmatched. Germline V gene lookup returns CDR1 KGHSH and CDR2 LQKENI. The CDR3 totals 13 residues. CDR3 region: CASTGGAEQPQHF. The CDR3 DNA reads as TGTGCCAGCACAGGGGGCGCGGAGCAGCCCCAGCATTTT.